Sequencing of this T cell receptor (beta chain) was carried out in a study of technical replicates of blood from a few donors. The repertoire was sequenced with immunoSEQ multiplex PCR; TCRdb's copy has only in-frame clones and lacks some. Altogether tens of thousands of clones are present, 95% being singletons, with the ten largest covering around 0.26%. CDR3 length: 13 amino acids. V was shortened by 5 bases and J by 8 bases, with 15 bases between the two germline ends. Germline V CDR1 and CDR2: MGHDK, SYGVNS. This TCR came from a human donor in good health. This sequence joins TRBV25-1 and TRBJ1-2; a possible D gene is TRBD1 (5 bases). Sequenced sample: T cells isolated from PBMCs. The CDR3 spells CASSPLRGNGYTF. CDR3 nucleotides: TGTGCCAGCAGTCCCCTACGGGGGAACGGCTACACCTTC.